The subject of this entry is one TCR beta chain. The data derive from a study of blood T cell repertoires in COVID-19. Across the study: Collection of acute and convalescent COVID-19 samples took place in the United States, Italy and Spain. The cDNA or gDNA used as material had been derived from T cells, B-cell-depleted T cells, or PBMCs.

Original methodology: How many nucleated cells were present was estimated from reference gene primer amplification. The assay was immunoSEQ multiplex PCR, and TCRdb's table has in-frame clones only and misses some. The V and J calls and the clone size are those of that table, but D and trimming were determined from the DNA. The sample holds a few hundred thousand clones, around nine tenths seen once. The CDR3 is 15 residues long. Germline V gene lookup returns CDR1 SGHRS and CDR2 YFSETQ. Between the trimmed V and J ends, which lost 0 bases and 4 bases, there was a span of 11 bases. Sequencing input: peripheral blood. The source of this sequence is a woman aged 60-75 years with acute or convalescent COVID-19. The rearrangement joins TRBV5-1 to TRBJ1-5; D perhaps matches TRBD1 (5 bases). CDR3 in DNA: TGCGCCAGCAGCTTGGGGGCCGGGGGAAATCAGCCCCAGCATTTT. As protein: CASSLGAGGNQPQHF. Together with reference TRBV5-1 and TRBJ1-5, the CDR3 gives the full variable domain: KAGVTQTPRYLIKTRGQQVTLSCSPISGHRSVSWYQQTPGQGLQFLFEYFSETQRNKGNFPGRFSGRQFSNSRSEMNVSTLELGDSALYLCASSLGAGGNQPQHFGDGTRLSIL.